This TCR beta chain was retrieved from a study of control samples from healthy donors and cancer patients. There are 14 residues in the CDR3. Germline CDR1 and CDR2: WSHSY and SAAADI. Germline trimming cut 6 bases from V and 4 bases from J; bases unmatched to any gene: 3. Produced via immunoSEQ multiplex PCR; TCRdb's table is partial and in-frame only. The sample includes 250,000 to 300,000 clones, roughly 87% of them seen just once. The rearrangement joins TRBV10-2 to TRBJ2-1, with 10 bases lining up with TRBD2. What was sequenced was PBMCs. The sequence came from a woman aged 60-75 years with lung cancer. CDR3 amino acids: CASRTSGSYNEQFF. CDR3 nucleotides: TGCGCCAGCAGGACTAGCGGGTCTTACAATGAGCAGTTCTTC.